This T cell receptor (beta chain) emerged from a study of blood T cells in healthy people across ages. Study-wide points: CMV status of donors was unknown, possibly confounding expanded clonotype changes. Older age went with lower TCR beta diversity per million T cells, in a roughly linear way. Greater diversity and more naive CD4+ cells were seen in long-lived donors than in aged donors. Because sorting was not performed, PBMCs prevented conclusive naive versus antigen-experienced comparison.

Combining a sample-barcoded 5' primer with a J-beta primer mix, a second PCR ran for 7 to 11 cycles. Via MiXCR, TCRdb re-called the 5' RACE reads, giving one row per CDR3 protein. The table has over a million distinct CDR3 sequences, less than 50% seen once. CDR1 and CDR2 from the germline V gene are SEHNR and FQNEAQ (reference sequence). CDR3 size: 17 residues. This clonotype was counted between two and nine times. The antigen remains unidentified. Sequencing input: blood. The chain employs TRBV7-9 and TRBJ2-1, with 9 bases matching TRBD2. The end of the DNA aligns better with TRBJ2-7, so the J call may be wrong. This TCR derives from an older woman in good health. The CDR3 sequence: CASSPKGLALSYNEQYF. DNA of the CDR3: TGTGCCAGCAGCCCCAAAGGACTAGCGCTATCCTACAATGAGCAGTACTTC.